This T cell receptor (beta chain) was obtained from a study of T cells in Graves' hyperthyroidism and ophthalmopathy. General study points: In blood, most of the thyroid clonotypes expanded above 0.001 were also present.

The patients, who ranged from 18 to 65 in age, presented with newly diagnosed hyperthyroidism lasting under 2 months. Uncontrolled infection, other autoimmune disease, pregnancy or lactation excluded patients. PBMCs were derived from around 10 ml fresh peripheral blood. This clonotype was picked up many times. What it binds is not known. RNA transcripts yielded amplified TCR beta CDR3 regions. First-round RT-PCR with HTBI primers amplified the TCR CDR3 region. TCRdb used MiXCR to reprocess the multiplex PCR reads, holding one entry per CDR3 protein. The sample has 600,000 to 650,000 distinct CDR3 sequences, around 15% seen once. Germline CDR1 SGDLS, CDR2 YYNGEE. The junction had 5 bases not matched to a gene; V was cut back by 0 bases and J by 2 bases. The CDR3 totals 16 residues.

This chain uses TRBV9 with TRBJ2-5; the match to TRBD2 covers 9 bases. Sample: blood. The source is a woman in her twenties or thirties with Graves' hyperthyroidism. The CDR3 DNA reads TGTGCCAGCAGCGTAGCGGGGACTAGCTTACAAGAGACCCAGTACTTC. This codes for CASSVAGTSLQETQYF.